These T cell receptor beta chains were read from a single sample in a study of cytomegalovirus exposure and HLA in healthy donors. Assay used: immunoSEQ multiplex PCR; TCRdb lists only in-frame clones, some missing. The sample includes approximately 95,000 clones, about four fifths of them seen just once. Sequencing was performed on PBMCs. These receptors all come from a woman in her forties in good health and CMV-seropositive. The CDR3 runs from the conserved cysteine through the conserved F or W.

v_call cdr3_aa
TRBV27 CASSRSGSNTGELFF
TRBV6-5 CASRFSGGQETQYF
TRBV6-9 CASSYTSSTQYF
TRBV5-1 CASSNPPGEQYF
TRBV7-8 CASSPGLHQETQYF
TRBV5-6 CASSPRAFYGYTF
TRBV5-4 CASSLALNTEAFF
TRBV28 CASSFRGYGFEVGTEAFF
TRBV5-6 CASSLGLAGSRSYNEQFF
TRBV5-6 CASSLRGLYNEQFF
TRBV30 CAWSVDRGVAPLHF
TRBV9 CASSVGAGSSYEQYF
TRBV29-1 CSVGGFYEQYF
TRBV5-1 CASSLEGQGGTQYF
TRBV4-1 CASSRTTALETQYF
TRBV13 CASSSSDRKKVSEQYF